The 10 T cell receptor beta chains presented below share a single source sample, sequenced in a study of T cell changes during pregnancy in multiple sclerosis. Here immunoSEQ multiplex PCR was the method, and the copy in TCRdb shows in-frame clones only, minus some. The sample holds over 60,000 clones; 91% are singletons and the top ten take roughly 0.7%. The specimen comprised peripheral blood, sampled in the third trimester of pregnancy. The receptors here all came from a female donor in good health, enrolled as a control in a pregnancy study.

This clone was seen once. The V gene is TRBV6-1, the J gene TRBJ1-3; D is unresolved. V gave up 6 bases and J gave up 0 bases, with 6 bases separating them. The V gene's germline CDR1 is MNHNS and CDR2 SASEGT. This CDR3 contains 13 residues. The DNA for the CDR3 is TGTGCCAGCAGCCCTTACTCTGGAAACACCATATATTTT. It yields the protein CASSPYSGNTIYF.

The gene calls are TRBV18 and TRBJ2-7; weak D call: TRBD1 (5 bases). Germline V gene lookup returns CDR1 KGHSH and CDR2 LQKENI. The CDR3 has 14 amino acids. V lost 3 bases to trimming and J lost 2 bases, with 11 bases between them. The CDR3 sequence is CASSPLDIAYEQYF. In nucleotides, the CDR3 is TGTGCCAGCTCACCCCTGGACATTGCCTACGAGCAGTACTTC.

The V and J genes are TRBV25-1 and TRBJ2-1; TRBD2 aligns across 8 bases. Germline-derived CDR1 and CDR2 are MGHDK and SYGVNS. The CDR3 sequence is 12 residues long. V trimming: 7 bases; J trimming: 7 bases; junction bases outside the gene matches: 3. The CDR3 DNA reads as TGTGCCAGCACGGGAGGGGGGAATGAGCAGTTCTTC. Its protein product is CASTGGGNEQFF.

V usage is TRBV4-3 and J usage is TRBJ1-2; 10 bases agree with TRBD1. CDR3 size: 16 residues. The V gene end was trimmed by 1 base and the J gene end by 4 bases; junction bases not matched to a gene: 6. CDR1 and CDR2 from the germline V gene are LGHNA and YSLEER. The CDR3 protein is CASSQASGTGVYGYTF. CDR3 nucleotide sequence: TGCGCCAGCAGCCAAGCGAGCGGGACAGGGGTCTATGGCTACACCTTC.

V usage is TRBV5-6 and J usage is TRBJ2-1; perhaps TRBD2 as D (6 bases). Germline V gives CDR1 SGHDT, CDR2 YYEEEE. V gave up 8 bases and J gave up 7 bases, with 13 bases separating them. The CDR3 loop spans 12 amino acids. The CDR3 region has the DNA TGTGCCAGTAGACTAGTAAGAAATGAGCAGTTCTTC. Its protein is CASRLVRNEQFF.

The CDR3: CAWSRDRDLGEQFF. In DNA form, the CDR3 reads TGTGCCTGGAGTAGGGACAGGGATCTAGGAGAGCAGTTCTTC. The rearrangement uses TRBV30 and TRBJ2-1; 9 bases map to TRBD1. The V gene's germline CDR1 is GTSNPN and CDR2 SVGIG (reference sequence). This CDR3 has 14 amino acids. Unmatched junction bases numbered 9, after V lost 2 bases and J lost 10 bases.

The rearrangement uses TRBV2 and TRBJ1-2; 7 nucleotides match TRBD1. CDR3 size: 15 residues. Germline V CDR1 and CDR2: SNHLY, FYNNEI. The J segment lost 4 bases and the V segment lost 2 bases, leaving 7 bases of the junction unmatched. The CDR3: CASSEPTGLFYGYTF. The CDR3 nucleotides read TGTGCCAGCAGTGAACCGACAGGGTTGTTCTATGGCTACACCTTC.

This chain joins TRBV9 and TRBJ2-1; TRBD2 matches at 9 bases. The CDR3 runs 18 residues. The germline V gene has CDR1 SGDLS and CDR2 YYNGEE. V gave up 3 bases and J gave up 1 base; unmatched junction bases: 11. The CDR3 protein is CASSAPTGGGASYNEQFF. CDR3 DNA: TGTGCCAGCAGCGCCCCCACTGGCGGGGGGGCATCCTACAATGAGCAGTTCTTC.

In its sample, this clone was seen once. CDR3 nucleotides: TGTGCCAGTATCCCGGGACAGGAAGCTTTCTTT. Amino acid sequence: CASIPGQEAFF. This chain joins TRBV2 and TRBJ1-1; 7 bases are shared with TRBD1. The germline V gene encodes CDR1 SNHLY and CDR2 FYNNEI. The length of the CDR3 is 11 residues. The trim removed 9 bases at V and 8 bases at J, leaving 6 bases unmatched. The variable domain in full, with the rest retrieved from reference TRBV2 and TRBJ1-1, is EPEVTQTPSHQVTQMGQEVILRCVPISNHLYFYWYRQILGQKVEFLVSFYNNEISEKSEIFDDQFSVERPDGSNFTLKIRSTKLEDSAMYFCASIPGQEAFFGQGTRLTVV.

The chain recombines TRBV27 with TRBJ2-2, with 9 bases matching TRBD1. The germline V gene has CDR1 MNHEY and CDR2 SMNVEV (reference sequence). The CDR3 runs 16 residues. After removal of 3 bases from V and 5 bases from J, the junction contained 7 bases not matched to a gene. The CDR3 nucleotides are TGTGCCAGCAGTTTGTTGGGACAGGGTCCGACCGGGGAGCTGTTTTTT. Translating gives CASSLLGQGPTGELFF.